The 10 T cell receptor beta chains below come from one sample, sequenced in a study of T cell responses to AZD1222 COVID-19 vaccine. The repertoire was sequenced with immunoSEQ multiplex PCR; TCRdb's copy has only in-frame clones and lacks some. This sample has around 15,000 clones, with about 80% found just once. The sequencing used peripheral blood, collected 28 days after the second AZD1222 dose. All receptors derive from an adult who received the AZD1222 COVID-19 vaccine.

This chain joins TRBV10-2 and TRBJ2-2; 10 bases are a match to TRBD2. The V gene's germline CDR1 is WSHSY and CDR2 SAAADI. Losses at the gene ends were 6 bases for V and 5 bases for J; bases not matched to a gene: 6. This CDR3 spans 15 amino acids. The CDR3 region is CASSASGGATGELFF. In DNA form, the CDR3 reads TGCGCCAGCAGCGCTAGCGGGGGAGCTACCGGGGAGCTGTTTTTT.

The V and J genes are TRBV7-9 and TRBJ2-7; D unclear. Germline CDR1 reads SEHNR; CDR2 reads FQNEAQ (reference sequence). CDR3 length: 15 residues. Trimming stripped 5 bases from V and 3 bases from J, with 17 bases between. For the CDR3, the DNA is TGTGCCAGCAGCCCCCGGACGCAAGTAAGCTACGAGCAGTACTTC. Translation: CASSPRTQVSYEQYF.

The chain is built from TRBV10-3 and TRBJ1-2, with D tentatively TRBD1 (5 bases). The germline V and J ends were trimmed by 0 bases and 3 bases, with 11 bases remaining between them. The CDR3 covers 15 residues. The germline CDR1 and CDR2 sequences are ENHRY and SYGVKD. CDR3 region: CAISESGRGYYGYTF. The CDR3, as DNA: TGTGCCATCAGTGAGTCCGGCCGGGGGTACTATGGCTACACCTTC.

In its sample, this clone was seen a few times. The chain combines TRBV7-8 with TRBJ1-3; 9 bases line up with TRBD1. The germline gives CDR1 SGHVS, CDR2 FQNEAQ. V trimming: 5 bases; J trimming: 1 base; junction bases outside the gene matches: 6. The CDR3 spans 16 residues. This chain's CDR3 is CASSTGTGLSGNTIYF. CDR3 bases: TGTGCCAGCAGCACTGGGACAGGGCTTTCTGGAAACACCATATATTTT.

This clone showed up just a few times. The V gene is TRBV11-2, the J gene TRBJ2-7; D might be TRBD1 (6 bases). V dropped 5 bases and J dropped 0 bases, with 8 bases sitting between them. Per the germline V gene, CDR1 is SGHAT and CDR2 is FQNNGV. This CDR3 spans 13 amino acids. This CDR3 reads CASSPDSSYEQYF. The CDR3 DNA follows: TGTGCCAGCAGCCCGGACAGCTCCTACGAGCAGTACTTC.

The V and J genes are TRBV29-1 and TRBJ2-7, with D tentatively TRBD1 or TRBD2 (7 bases each). V was cut by 3 bases and J by 2 bases, with 17 bases left in between. There are 15 residues in the CDR3. Germline CDR1 is SQVTM and CDR2 is ANQGSEA. In nucleotides, the CDR3 is TGCAGCGTTGAGAAAGGGGCAGGGGGGGCCTACGAGCAGTACTTC. It encodes CSVEKGAGGAYEQYF.

This clone has only one observation. This rearrangement joins TRBV10-3 to TRBJ2-7; no firm D call. Germline-derived CDR1 and CDR2 are ENHRY and SYGVKD. The CDR3 sequence is 15 residues long. V was pared by 3 bases and J by 5 bases, with 17 bases between. The chain's CDR3 is CAISEGRSIGDEQYF. In DNA, the CDR3 is TGTGCCATCAGTGAAGGACGATCGATTGGGGACGAGCAGTACTTC.

V is TRBV2 and J is TRBJ1-3, with a tentative D call TRBD1 (6 bases). CDR1 SNHLY and CDR2 FYNNEI come from the germline V gene. The V end lost 3 bases, the J end lost 2 bases, and 14 bases lay between the germline ends. The length of the CDR3 is 16 residues. The CDR3 loop is CASSDSGRGAGNTIYF. The CDR3 DNA sequence: TGTGCCAGCAGTGATTCTGGCAGGGGAGCTGGAAACACCATATATTTT.

The rearrangement links TRBV27 to TRBJ2-7; 8 positions agree with TRBD1. In germline, CDR1 is MNHEY, CDR2 SMNVEV (reference sequence). Trimming removed 4 bases from V and 2 bases from J; junction bases left unmatched: 1. The CDR3 loop spans 13 amino acids. CDR3 sequence: CASSSGGAYEQYF. In DNA, the CDR3 is TGTGCCAGCAGTTCAGGGGGCGCCTACGAGCAGTACTTC.

This clone is a singleton in its sample. The chain combines TRBV10-1 with TRBJ1-1, with a possible D match to TRBD1 (5 bases). Trimming took off 3 bases at V and 5 bases at J, with 10 bases between the two ends. Germline CDR1 is WNHNN and CDR2 is SYGVQD (reference sequence). This CDR3 contains 13 residues. This CDR3 is CASSDRVGTEAFF. CDR3 DNA sequence: TGCGCCAGCAGTGACAGGGTCGGGACTGAAGCTTTCTTT.